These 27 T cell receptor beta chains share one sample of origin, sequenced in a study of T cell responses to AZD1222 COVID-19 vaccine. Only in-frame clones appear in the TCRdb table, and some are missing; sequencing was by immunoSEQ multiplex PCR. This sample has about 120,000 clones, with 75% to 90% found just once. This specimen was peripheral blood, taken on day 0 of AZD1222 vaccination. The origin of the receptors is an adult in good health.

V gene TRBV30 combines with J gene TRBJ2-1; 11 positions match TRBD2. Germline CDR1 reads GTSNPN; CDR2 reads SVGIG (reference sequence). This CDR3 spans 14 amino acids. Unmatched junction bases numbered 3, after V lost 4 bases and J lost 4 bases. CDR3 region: CAWTGTSGYNEQFF. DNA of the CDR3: TGTGCCTGGACAGGGACTAGCGGTTACAATGAGCAGTTCTTC.

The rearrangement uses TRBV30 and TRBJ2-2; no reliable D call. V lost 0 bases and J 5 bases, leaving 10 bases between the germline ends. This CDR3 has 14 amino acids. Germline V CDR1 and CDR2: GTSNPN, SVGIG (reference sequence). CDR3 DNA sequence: TGTGCCTGGAGTGTACTCGATTCAACCGGGGAGCTGTTTTTT. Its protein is CAWSVLDSTGELFF.

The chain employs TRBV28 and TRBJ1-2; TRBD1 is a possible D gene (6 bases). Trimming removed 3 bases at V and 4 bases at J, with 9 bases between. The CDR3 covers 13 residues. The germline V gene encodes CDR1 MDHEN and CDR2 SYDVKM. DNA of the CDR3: TGTGCCAGCAGTTTTCGGGGGGCCTATGGCTACACCTTC. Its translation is CASSFRGAYGYTF.

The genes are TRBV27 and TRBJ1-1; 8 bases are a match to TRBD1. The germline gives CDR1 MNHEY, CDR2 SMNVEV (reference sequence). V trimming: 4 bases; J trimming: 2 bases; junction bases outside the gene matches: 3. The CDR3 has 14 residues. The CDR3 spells CASSSQGDNTEAFF. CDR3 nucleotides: TGTGCCAGCAGTTCACAGGGGGACAACACTGAAGCTTTCTTT.

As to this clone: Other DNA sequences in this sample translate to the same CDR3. The CDR3 nucleotides read TGTGCCAGCAGCCCAGGACAGGGAAACTATGGCTACACCTTC. Translating gives CASSPGQGNYGYTF. The rearrangement uses TRBV9 and TRBJ1-2; TRBD1 aligns across 8 bases. The germline gives CDR1 SGDLS, CDR2 YYNGEE. The CDR3 totals 14 residues. Trimming at V came to 4 bases and at J to 2 bases, leaving 4 bases not matched to a gene.

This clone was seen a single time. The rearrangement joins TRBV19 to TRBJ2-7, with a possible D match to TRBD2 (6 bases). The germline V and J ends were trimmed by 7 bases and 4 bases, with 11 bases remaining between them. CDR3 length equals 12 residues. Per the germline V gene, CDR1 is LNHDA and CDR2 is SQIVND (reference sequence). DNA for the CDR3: TGTGCCAGTACCCCCGGAGGGTACGAGCAGTACTTC. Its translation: CASTPGGYEQYF.

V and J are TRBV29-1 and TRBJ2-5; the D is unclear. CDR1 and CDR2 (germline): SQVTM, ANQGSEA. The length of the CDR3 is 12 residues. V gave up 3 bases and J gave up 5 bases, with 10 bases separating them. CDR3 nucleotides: TGCAGCGTTGAGGTAGTTGGGGAGACCCAGTACTTC. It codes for CSVEVVGETQYF.

The CDR3: CAWSPGQGNYGYTF. DNA of the CDR3: TGTGCCTGGAGCCCAGGACAGGGGAACTATGGCTACACCTTC. V is TRBV30 and J is TRBJ1-2; 9 bases are a match to TRBD1. Germline V gene data show CDR1 as GTSNPN and CDR2 as SVGIG (reference sequence). This CDR3 has 14 amino acids. Losses at the gene ends were 3 bases for V and 2 bases for J; bases not matched to a gene: 4.

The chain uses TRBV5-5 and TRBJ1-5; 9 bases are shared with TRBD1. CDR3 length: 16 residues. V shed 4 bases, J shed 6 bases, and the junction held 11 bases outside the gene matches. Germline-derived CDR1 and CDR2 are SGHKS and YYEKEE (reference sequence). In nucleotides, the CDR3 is TGTGCCAGCAGCCGCATGGACAGGGGAGGAGGTCAGCCCCAGCATTTT. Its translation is CASSRMDRGGGQPQHF.

As DNA, the CDR3 is TGTGCCAGCAGTTTAAAGGGGGGCGGAGGGGGCTCGGAGCAGTTCTTC. It translates to CASSLKGGGGGSEQFF. V gene TRBV27 combines with J gene TRBJ2-1, with D perhaps matching TRBD1 (7 bases). Germline assignment: CDR1 MNHEY and CDR2 SMNVEV (reference sequence). There are 16 residues in the CDR3. V dropped 2 bases and J dropped 10 bases, with 21 bases sitting between them.

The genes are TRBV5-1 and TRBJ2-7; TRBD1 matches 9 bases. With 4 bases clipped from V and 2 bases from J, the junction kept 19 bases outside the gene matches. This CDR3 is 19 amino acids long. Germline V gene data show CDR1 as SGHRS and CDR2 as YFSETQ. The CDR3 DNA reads TGCGCCAGCAGCCTAAGCTTAGGGACAGGGAAAAGGGGGACCTACGAGCAGTACTTC. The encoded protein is CASSLSLGTGKRGTYEQYF. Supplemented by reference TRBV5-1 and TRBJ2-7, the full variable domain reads KAGVTQTPRYLIKTRGQQVTLSCSPISGHRSVSWYQQTPGQGLQFLFEYFSETQRNKGNFPGRFSGRQFSNSRSEMNVSTLELGDSALYLCASSLSLGTGKRGTYEQYFGPGTRLTVT.

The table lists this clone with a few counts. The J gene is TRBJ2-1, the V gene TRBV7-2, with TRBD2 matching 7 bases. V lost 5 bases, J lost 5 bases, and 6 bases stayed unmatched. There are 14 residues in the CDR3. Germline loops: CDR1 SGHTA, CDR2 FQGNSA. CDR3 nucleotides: TGTGCCAGCAGCCGTTGGACTAGAAACAATGAGCAGTTCTTC. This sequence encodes CASSRWTRNNEQFF. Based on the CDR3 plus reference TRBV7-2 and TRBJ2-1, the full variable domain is GAGVSQSPSNKVTEKGKDVELRCDPISGHTALYWYRQSLGQGLEFLIYFQGNSAPDKSGLPSDRFSAERTGGSVSTLTIQRTQQEDSAVYLCASSRWTRNNEQFFGPGTRLTVL.

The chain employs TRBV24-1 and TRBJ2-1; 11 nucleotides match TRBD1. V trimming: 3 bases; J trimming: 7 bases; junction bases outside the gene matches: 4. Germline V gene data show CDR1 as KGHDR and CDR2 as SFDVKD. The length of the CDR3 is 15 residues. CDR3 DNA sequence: TGTGCCACCAGTGATAGGACAGGGGGCTCGAATGAGCAGTTCTTC. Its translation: CATSDRTGGSNEQFF.

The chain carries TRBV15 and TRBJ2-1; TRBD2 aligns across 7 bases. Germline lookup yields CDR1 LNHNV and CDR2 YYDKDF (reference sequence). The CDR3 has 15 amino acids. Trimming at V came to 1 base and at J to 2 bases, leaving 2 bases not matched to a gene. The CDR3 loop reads CATSRGGRPYNEQFF. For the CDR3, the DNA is TGTGCCACCAGCAGAGGCGGGAGACCCTACAATGAGCAGTTCTTC.

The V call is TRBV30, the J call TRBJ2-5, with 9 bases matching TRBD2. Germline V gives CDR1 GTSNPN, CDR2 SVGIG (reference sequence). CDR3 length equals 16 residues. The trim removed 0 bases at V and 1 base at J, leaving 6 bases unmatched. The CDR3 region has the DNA TGTGCCTGGAGTGTAGATCTAGCGGGATTCCAAGAGACCCAGTACTTC. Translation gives CAWSVDLAGFQETQYF.

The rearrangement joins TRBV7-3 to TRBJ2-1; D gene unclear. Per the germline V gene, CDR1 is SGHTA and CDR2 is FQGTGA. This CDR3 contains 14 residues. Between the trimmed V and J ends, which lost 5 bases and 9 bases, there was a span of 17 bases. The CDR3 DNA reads TGTGCCAGCAGCCAAAGGGATCTAGGTGGTGAGCAGTTCTTC. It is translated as CASSQRDLGGEQFF.

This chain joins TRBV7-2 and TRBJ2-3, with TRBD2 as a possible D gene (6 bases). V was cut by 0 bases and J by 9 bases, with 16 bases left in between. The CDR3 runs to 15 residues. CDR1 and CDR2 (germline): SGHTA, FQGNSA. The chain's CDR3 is CASSLAGRYGGTQYF. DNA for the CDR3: TGTGCCAGCAGCTTAGCGGGGAGATATGGAGGGACGCAGTATTTT.

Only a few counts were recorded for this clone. In DNA form, the CDR3 reads TGTGCCAGTACGAGACAGGGAAACTCTGGAAACACCATATATTTT. It codes for CASTRQGNSGNTIYF. V is TRBV2 and J is TRBJ1-3, with 7 nucleotides matching TRBD1. Germline V gives CDR1 SNHLY, CDR2 FYNNEI. V was pared by 9 bases and J by 0 bases, with 8 bases of the junction left unmatched. CDR3 size: 15 residues.

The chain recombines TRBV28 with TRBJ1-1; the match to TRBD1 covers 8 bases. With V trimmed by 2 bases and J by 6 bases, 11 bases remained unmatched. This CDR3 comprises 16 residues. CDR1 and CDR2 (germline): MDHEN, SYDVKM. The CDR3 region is CASSLIPTGARAEAFF. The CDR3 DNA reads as TGTGCCAGCAGTTTAATTCCGACAGGGGCTAGGGCTGAAGCTTTCTTT.

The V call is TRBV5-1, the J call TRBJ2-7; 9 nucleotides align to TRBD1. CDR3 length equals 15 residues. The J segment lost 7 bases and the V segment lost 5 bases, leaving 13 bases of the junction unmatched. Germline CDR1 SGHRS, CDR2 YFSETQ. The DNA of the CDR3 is TGCGCCAGCAGACCTACCGGGACAGGGATAAGTGAGCAGTACTTC. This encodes CASRPTGTGISEQYF.

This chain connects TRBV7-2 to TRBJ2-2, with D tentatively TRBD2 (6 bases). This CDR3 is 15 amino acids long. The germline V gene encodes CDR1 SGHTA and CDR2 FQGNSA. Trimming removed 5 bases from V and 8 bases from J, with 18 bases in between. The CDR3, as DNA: TGTGCCAGCAGCCTCACTAGCAGCCCGCAGGGGGAGCTGTTTTTT. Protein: CASSLTSSPQGELFF.

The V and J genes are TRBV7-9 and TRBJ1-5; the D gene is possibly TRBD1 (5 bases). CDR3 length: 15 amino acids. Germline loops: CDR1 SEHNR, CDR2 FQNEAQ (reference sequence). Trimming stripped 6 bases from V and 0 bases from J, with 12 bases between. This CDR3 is CASSSDGHSNQPQHF. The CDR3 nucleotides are TGTGCCAGCAGTTCGGACGGACATAGCAATCAGCCCCAGCATTTT.

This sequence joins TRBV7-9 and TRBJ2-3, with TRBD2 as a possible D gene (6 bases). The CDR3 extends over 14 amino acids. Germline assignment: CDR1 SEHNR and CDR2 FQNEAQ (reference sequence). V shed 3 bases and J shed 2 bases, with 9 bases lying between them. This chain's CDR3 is CASSFSGLTDTQYF. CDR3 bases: TGTGCCAGCAGCTTTAGCGGTCTCACAGATACGCAGTATTTT.

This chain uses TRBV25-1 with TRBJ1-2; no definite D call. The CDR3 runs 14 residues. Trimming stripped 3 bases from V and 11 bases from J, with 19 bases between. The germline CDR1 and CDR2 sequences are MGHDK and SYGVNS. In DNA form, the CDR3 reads TGTGCCAGCAGTGACGGGTTAAATGTGTCGCCGTACACCTTC. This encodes CASSDGLNVSPYTF.

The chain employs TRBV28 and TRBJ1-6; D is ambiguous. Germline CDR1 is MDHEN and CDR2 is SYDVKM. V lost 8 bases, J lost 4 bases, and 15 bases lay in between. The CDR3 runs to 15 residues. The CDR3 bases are TGTGCCAGCGGGCGCGGGGAAATATATAATTCACCCCTCCACTTT. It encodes CASGRGEIYNSPLHF.

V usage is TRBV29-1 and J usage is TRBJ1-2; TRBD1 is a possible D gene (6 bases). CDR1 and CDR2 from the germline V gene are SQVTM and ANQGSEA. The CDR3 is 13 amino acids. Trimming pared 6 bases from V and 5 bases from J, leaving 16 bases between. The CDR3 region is CSVDSGGGYGYTF. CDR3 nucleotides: TGCAGCGTCGACTCTGGGGGCGGGTATGGCTACACCTTC.

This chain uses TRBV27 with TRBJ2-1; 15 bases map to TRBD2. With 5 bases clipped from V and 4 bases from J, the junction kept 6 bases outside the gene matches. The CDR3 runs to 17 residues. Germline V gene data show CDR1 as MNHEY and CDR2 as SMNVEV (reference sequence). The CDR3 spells CASSGTSGRKLYNEQFF. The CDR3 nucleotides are TGTGCCAGCAGTGGGACTAGCGGGAGGAAGCTGTACAATGAGCAGTTCTTC.